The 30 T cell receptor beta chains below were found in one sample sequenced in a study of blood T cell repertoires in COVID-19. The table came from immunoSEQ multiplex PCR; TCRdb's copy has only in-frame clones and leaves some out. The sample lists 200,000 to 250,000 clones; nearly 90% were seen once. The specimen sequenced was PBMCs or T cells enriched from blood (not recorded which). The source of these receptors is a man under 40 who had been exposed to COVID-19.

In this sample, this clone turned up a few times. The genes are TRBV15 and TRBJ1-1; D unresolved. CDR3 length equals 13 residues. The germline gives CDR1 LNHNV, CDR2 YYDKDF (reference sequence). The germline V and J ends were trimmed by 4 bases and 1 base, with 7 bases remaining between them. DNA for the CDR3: TGTGCCACCAGCAATACTACGAACACTGAAGCTTTCTTT. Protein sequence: CATSNTTNTEAFF.

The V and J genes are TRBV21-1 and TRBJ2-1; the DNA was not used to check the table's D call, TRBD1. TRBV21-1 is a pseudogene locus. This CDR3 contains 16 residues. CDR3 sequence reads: CASSTHRGPIINEQFF. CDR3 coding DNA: TGTGCCAGCAGCACCCACAGGGGACCTATTATAAATGAGCAGTTCTTC.

In DNA form, the CDR3 reads TGCGCCAGCAGCTTGGCCCAGGGGGCCTACGAGCAGTACTTC. Protein: CASSLAQGAYEQYF. The chain combines TRBV5-1 with TRBJ2-7; TRBD1 agrees at 7 bases. Per the germline V gene, CDR1 is SGHRS and CDR2 is YFSETQ. J was trimmed by 2 bases and V by 0 bases; bases with no gene match: 2. This CDR3 contains 14 residues.

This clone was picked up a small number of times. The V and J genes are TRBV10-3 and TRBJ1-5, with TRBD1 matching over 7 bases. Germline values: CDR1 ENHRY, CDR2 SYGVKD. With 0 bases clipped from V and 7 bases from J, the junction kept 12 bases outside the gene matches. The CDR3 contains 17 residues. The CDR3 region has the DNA TGTGCCATCAGTGAGTCTTGGTGGTCGGGAGGGGGCCAGCCCCAGCATTTT. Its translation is CAISESWWSGGGQPQHF.

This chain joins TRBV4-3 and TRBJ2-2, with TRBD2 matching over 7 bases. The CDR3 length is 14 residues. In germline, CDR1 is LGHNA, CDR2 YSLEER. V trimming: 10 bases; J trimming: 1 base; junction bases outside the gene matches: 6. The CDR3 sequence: CATSGGLNTGELFF. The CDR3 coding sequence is TGCGCCACTAGCGGAGGGTTGAACACCGGGGAGCTGTTTTTT.

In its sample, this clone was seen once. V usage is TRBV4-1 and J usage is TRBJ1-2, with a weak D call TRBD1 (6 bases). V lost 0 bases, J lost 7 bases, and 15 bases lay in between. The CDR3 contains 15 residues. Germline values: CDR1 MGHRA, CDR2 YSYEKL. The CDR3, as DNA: TGCGCCAGCAGCCAAGAAACAGGGCGAAGATTTGGCTACACCTTC. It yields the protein CASSQETGRRFGYTF.

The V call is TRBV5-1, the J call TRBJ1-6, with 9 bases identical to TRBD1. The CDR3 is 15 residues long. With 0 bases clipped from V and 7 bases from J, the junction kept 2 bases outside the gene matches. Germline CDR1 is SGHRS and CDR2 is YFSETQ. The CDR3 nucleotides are TGCGCCAGCAGCTTGGCCGGGACAGGGAATTCACCCCTCCACTTT. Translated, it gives CASSLAGTGNSPLHF. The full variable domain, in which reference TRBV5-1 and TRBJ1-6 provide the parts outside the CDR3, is KAGVTQTPRYLIKTRGQQVTLSCSPISGHRSVSWYQQTPGQGLQFLFEYFSETQRNKGNFPGRFSGRQFSNSRSEMNVSTLELGDSALYLCASSLAGTGNSPLHFGNGTRLTVT.

For the CDR3, the DNA is TGTGCCAGCGGACGATGGCCTAGCGGGGGCGTCAATGAGCAGTTCTTC. Translated: CASGRWPSGGVNEQFF. The V gene is TRBV5-4, the J gene TRBJ2-1, with TRBD2 matching 10 bases. V shed 7 bases, J shed 6 bases, and the junction held 13 bases outside the gene matches. CDR1 is SGHNT and CDR2 is YYREEE in the germline V gene (reference sequence). The CDR3 loop spans 16 amino acids.

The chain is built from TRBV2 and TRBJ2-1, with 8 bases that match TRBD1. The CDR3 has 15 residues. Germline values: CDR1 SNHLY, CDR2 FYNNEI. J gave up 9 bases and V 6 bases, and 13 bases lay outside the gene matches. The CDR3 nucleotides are TGTGCCAGCAGGCCGGGACAGGCGCTTTTCGCTGAGCAGTTCTTC. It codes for CASRPGQALFAEQFF.

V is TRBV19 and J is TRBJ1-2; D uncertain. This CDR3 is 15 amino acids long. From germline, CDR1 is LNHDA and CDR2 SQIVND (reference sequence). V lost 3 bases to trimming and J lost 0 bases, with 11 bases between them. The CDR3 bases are TGTGCCAGTAGTATCTCTCGGGGAGCTAACTATGGCTACACCTTC. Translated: CASSISRGANYGYTF.

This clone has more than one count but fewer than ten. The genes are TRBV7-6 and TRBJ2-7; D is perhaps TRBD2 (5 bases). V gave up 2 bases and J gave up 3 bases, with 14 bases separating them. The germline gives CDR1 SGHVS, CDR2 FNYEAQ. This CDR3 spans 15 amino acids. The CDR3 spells CASSLYSQGGYEQYF. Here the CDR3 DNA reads TGTGCCAGCAGCTTATACAGTCAAGGAGGCTACGAGCAGTACTTC. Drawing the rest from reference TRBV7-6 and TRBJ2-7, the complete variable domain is GAGVSQSPRYKVTKRGQDVALRCDPISGHVSLYWYRQALGQGPEFLTYFNYEAQQDKSGLPNDRFSAERPEGSISTLTIQRTEQRDSAMYRCASSLYSQGGYEQYFGPGTRLTVT.

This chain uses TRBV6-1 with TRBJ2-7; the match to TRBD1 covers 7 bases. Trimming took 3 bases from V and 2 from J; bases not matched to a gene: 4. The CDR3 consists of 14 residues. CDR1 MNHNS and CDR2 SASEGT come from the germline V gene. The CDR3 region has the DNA TGTGCCAGCAGTGATCCGGGACAGCCCTACGAGCAGTACTTC. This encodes CASSDPGQPYEQYF.

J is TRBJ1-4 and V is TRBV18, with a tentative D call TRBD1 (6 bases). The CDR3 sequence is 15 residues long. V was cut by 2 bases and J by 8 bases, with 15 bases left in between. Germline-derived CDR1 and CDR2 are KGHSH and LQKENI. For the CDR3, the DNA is TGTGCCAGCTCACCAGAGGGGGGGCTGCAAGAAAAACTGTTTTTT. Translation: CASSPEGGLQEKLFF.

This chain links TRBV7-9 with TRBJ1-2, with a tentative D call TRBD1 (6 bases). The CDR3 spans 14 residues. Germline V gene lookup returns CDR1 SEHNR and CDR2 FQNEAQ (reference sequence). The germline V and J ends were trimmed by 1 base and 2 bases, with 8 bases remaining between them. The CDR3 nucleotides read TGTGCCAGCAGCTTAGGGACAGAAAACTATGGCTACACCTTC. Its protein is CASSLGTENYGYTF.

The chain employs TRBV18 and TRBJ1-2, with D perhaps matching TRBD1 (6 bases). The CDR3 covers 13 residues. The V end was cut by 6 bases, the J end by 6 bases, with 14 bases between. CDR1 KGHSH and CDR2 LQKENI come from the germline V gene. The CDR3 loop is CASSQRGGDGYTF. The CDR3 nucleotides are TGTGCCAGCTCGCAAAGGGGGGGCGATGGCTACACCTTC. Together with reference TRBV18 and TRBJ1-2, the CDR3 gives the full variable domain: NAGVMQNPRHLVRRRGQEARLRCSPMKGHSHVYWYRQLPEEGLKFMVYLQKENIIDESGMPKERFSAEFPKEGPSILRIQQVVRGDSAAYFCASSQRGGDGYTFGSGTRLTVV.

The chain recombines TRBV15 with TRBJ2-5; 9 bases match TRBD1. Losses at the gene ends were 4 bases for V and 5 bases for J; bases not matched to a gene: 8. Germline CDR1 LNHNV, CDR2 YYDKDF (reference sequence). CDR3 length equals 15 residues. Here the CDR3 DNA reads TGTGCCACCAGCAAGGAACAGGGGGCTTGGGAGACCCAGTACTTC. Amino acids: CATSKEQGAWETQYF. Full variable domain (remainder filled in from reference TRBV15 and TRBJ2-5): DAMVIQNPRYQVTQFGKPVTLSCSQTLNHNVMYWYQQKSSQAPKLLFHYYDKDFNNEADTPDNFQSRRPNTSFCFLDIRSPGLGDTAMYLCATSKEQGAWETQYFGPGTRLLVL.

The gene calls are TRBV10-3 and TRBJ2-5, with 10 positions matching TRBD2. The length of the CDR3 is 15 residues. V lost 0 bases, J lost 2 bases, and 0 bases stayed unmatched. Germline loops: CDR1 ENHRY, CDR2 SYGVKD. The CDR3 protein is CAISESSGGQETQYF. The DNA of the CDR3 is TGTGCCATCAGTGAGTCTAGCGGGGGGCAAGAGACCCAGTACTTC.

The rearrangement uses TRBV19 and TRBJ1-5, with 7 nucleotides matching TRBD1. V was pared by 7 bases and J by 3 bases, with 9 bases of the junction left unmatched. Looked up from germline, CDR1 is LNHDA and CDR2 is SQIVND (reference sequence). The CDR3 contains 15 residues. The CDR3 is CASKSQGGYNQPQHF. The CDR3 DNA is TGTGCCAGTAAATCTCAGGGGGGCTACAATCAGCCCCAGCATTTT.

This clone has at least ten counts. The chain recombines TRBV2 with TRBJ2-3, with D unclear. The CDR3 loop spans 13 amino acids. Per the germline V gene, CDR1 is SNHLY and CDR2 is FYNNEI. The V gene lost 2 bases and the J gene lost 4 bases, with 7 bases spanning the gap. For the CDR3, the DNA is TGTGCCAGCAGTGAATTCCGGGCAGATACGCAGTATTTT. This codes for CASSEFRADTQYF.

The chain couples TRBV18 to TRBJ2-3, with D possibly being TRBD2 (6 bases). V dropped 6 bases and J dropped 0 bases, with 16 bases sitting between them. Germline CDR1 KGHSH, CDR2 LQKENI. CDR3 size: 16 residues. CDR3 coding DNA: TGTGCCAGCTCCCTGCGGGGCCTCGATAGCACAGATACGCAGTATTTT. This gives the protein CASSLRGLDSTDTQYF.

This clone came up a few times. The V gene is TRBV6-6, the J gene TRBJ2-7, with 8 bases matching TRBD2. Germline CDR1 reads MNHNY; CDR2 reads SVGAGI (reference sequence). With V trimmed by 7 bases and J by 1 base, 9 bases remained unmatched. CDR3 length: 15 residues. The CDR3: CASNKAGAGSYEQYF. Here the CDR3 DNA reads TGTGCCAGCAACAAAGCGGGGGCTGGGTCCTACGAGCAGTACTTC.

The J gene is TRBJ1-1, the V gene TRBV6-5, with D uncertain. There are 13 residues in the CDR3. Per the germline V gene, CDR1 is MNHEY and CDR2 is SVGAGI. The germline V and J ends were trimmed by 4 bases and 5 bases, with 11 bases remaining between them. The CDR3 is CASSSAAWTEAFF. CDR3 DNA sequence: TGTGCCAGCAGTTCGGCGGCGTGGACTGAAGCTTTCTTT.

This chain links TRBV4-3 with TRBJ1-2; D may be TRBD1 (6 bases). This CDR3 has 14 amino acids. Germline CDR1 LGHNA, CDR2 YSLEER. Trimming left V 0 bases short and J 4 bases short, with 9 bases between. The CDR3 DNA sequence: TGCGCCAGCAGCCAAGATCAGGGGTTCTATGGCTACACCTTC. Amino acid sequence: CASSQDQGFYGYTF.

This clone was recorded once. The CDR3 here is CASSSTGKGQPQHF. The CDR3 DNA is TGTGCCAGCAGTTCTACAGGGAAAGGGCAGCCCCAGCATTTT. This chain connects TRBV6-6 to TRBJ1-5, with D maybe TRBD1 (6 bases). This CDR3 has 14 amino acids. The V end lost 4 bases, the J end lost 7 bases, and 14 bases lay between the germline ends. Germline values: CDR1 MNHNY, CDR2 SVGAGI (reference sequence).

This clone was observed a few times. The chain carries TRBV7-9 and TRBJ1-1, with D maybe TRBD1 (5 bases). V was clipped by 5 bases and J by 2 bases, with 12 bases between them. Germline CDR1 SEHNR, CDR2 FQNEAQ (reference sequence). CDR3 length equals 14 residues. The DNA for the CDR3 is TGTGCCAGCAGCCCTAGGGACTCAAACACTGAAGCTTTCTTT. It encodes CASSPRDSNTEAFF.

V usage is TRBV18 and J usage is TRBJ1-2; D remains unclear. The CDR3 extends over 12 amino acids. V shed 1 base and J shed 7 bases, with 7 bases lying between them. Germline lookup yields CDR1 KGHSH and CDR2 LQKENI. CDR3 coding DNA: TGTGCCAGCTCACCACGTTCCGGTGGCTACACCTTC. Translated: CASSPRSGGYTF. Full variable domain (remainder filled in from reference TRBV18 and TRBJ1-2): NAGVMQNPRHLVRRRGQEARLRCSPMKGHSHVYWYRQLPEEGLKFMVYLQKENIIDESGMPKERFSAEFPKEGPSILRIQQVVRGDSAAYFCASSPRSGGYTFGSGTRLTVV.

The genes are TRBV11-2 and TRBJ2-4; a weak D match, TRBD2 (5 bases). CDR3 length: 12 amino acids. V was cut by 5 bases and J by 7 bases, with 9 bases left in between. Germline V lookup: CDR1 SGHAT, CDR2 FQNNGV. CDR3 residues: CASSPERNIQYF. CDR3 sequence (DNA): TGTGCCAGCAGCCCCGAGCGGAACATTCAGTACTTC.

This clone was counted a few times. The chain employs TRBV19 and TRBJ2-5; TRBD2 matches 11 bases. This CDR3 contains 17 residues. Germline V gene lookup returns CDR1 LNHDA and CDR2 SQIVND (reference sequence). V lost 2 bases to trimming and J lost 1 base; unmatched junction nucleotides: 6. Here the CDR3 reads CASSIRGLAGGQETQYF. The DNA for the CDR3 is TGTGCCAGTAGTATACGGGGTCTAGCGGGGGGCCAAGAGACCCAGTACTTC.

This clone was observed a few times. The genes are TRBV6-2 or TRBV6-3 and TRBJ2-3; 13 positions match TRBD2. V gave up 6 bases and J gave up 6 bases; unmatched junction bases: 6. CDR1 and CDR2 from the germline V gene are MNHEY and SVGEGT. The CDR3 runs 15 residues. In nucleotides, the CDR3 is TGTGCCAGCAGCTGGACTAGCGGGGGAGGGGATACGCAGTATTTT. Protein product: CASSWTSGGGDTQYF.

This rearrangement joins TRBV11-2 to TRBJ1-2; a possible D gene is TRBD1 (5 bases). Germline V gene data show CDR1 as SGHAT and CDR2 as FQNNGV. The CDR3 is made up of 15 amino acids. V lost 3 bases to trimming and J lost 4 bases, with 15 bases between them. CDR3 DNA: TGTGCCAGCAGCTTTTCGCCAGGGTCAGGCTATGGCTACACCTTC. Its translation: CASSFSPGSGYGYTF.